This T cell receptor (beta chain) appears in the sequencing data of a study of cytomegalovirus exposure and HLA in healthy donors. Study-level background: A preliminary data release comprised tens of millions of unique TCRs obtained from HLA-typed donors. Overall study results and limits: Later analysis identified several of the most significant clusters that appeared linked to common viral pathogens. Three of the chains that were CMV-associated were confirmed in vitro to be specific for CMV antigens. The authors listed roughly 150 TCR beta chains as cytomegalovirus-associated.

The germline V gene has CDR1 LNHDA and CDR2 SQIVND (reference sequence). The trim removed 5 bases at V and 1 base at J, leaving 4 bases unmatched. The CDR3 runs 14 residues. Remarks on this clone: Its cognate antigen is unknown.

PCR amplification relied on 60 Vbeta primers (plus 13 Jbeta primers). The table came from immunoSEQ multiplex PCR; TCRdb's copy has only in-frame clones and leaves some out. The sample has tens of thousands of clones, roughly 80% seen once; the top ten hold around 2.9%. The V gene is TRBV19, the J gene TRBJ1-1, with 7 positions matching TRBD1. The source material was PBMCs. This sequence originates from a woman in her 30s in good health and CMV-seronegative. The CDR3 region has the DNA TGTGCCAGTAGTCTAAGGACAGGGAACACTGAAGCTTTCTTT. Translated: CASSLRTGNTEAFF.